The sample holds a few counts of the clone carrying this T cell receptor (beta chain). No antigen is known for it. This specimen belongs to a study of blood T cells in healthy people across ages. General observations from the study: The lack of PBMC sorting stopped any conclusive naive versus antigen-experienced comparison. The percentage of naive T cells correlated strongly with TCR beta diversity.

This CDR3 is 13 amino acids long. V shed 1 base and J shed 5 bases, with 11 bases lying between them. In germline, CDR1 is DFQATT, CDR2 SNEGSKA (reference sequence). A second PCR of about 7 to 12 cycles used a sample-barcoded 5' primer and a J-beta primer mix. From each sample, at least 2.5 million paired-end reads containing CDR3 were obtained. TCRdb itself ran the 5' RACE reads through MiXCR, one entry per CDR3 protein. Found here are some 1.7 million distinct CDR3 sequences, about 30% of them singletons; the top ten hold 6.5% to 8.5%. This receptor was obtained from a young woman in good health. The sequenced material came from blood. The chain carries TRBV20-1 and TRBJ1-2; a weak D match, TRBD1 (6 bases). The CDR3, as DNA: TGCAGTGCTAGAGGACAGGAAATATATGGCTACACCTTC. Translated: CSARGQEIYGYTF.